This T cell receptor beta chain was captured in a study of cytomegalovirus exposure and HLA in healthy donors. Study-wide points: Three chains linked to CMV were shown in vitro to be specific for CMV antigens. For TCR beta chains, V- and J-gene trimming was later linked to a missense DCLRE1C variant.

This clone has just a few counts. Its specificity is not known. PCR used 60 Vbeta primers and 13 Jbeta primers. This table comes from immunoSEQ multiplex PCR, and its TCRdb copy is limited to in-frame clones, with some not included. The sample carries more than 100,000 clones, around two thirds recorded once. Unmatched junction bases numbered 4, after V lost 6 bases and J lost 5 bases. This CDR3 has 14 residues. CDR1 MNHEY and CDR2 SVGAGI come from the germline V gene. The chain recombines TRBV6-5 with TRBJ2-1; 10 bases match TRBD2. Sequencing used PBMCs. The TCR was taken from a woman aged 45-65 years in good health and CMV-seronegative. CDR3 residues: CASRGTSANNEQFF. The DNA for the CDR3 is TGTGCCAGCAGGGGGACTAGCGCTAACAATGAGCAGTTCTTC.